One sample yielded the 15 T cell receptor beta chains listed below, sequenced in a study of blood T cell repertoires in COVID-19. Data came from immunoSEQ multiplex PCR; TCRdb stores just in-frame clones and leaves some out. The sample lists 100,000 to 150,000 clones; roughly 92% were seen once. The source material was peripheral blood. The receptor set was obtained from a man aged 45-65 years with COVID-19, enrolled during active disease.

The chain carries TRBV6-2 or TRBV6-3 and TRBJ2-3, with D possibly being TRBD2 (5 bases). The CDR3 is 15 residues long. V was shortened by 6 bases and J by 0 bases, with 13 bases between the two germline ends. The V gene's germline CDR1 is MNHEY and CDR2 SVGEGT. Here the CDR3 reads CASSRPGGSTDTQYF. DNA for the CDR3: TGTGCCAGCAGCCGACCAGGCGGGAGCACAGATACGCAGTATTTT.

The chain recombines TRBV27 with TRBJ2-1; D not resolved. Looked up from germline, CDR1 is MNHEY and CDR2 is SMNVEV (reference sequence). The CDR3 has 11 amino acids. Trimming took off 5 bases at V and 4 bases at J, with 3 bases between the two ends. CDR3 DNA sequence: TGTGCCAGCAGTGAGTACAATGAGCAGTTCTTC. The encoded protein is CASSEYNEQFF.

The genes are TRBV19 and TRBJ2-5, with D possibly matching TRBD1 (6 bases). The CDR3 is 14 amino acids. V was cut by 5 bases and J by 0 bases, with 10 bases left in between. The germline V gene encodes CDR1 LNHDA and CDR2 SQIVND (reference sequence). The CDR3 loop is CASSRRDNQETQYF. DNA for the CDR3: TGTGCCAGTAGTCGCCGGGACAACCAAGAGACCCAGTACTTC.

The chain joins TRBV5-4 to TRBJ1-6; weak D call: TRBD1 (6 bases). From germline, CDR1 is SGHNT and CDR2 YYREEE (reference sequence). Trimming pared 2 bases from V and 9 bases from J, leaving 12 bases between. The CDR3 runs 14 residues. CDR3 sequence: CASSFGGASSPLHF. DNA for the CDR3: TGTGCCAGCAGCTTCGGGGGGGCTAGTTCACCCCTCCACTTT.

This sequence joins TRBV27 and TRBJ2-1; 7 bases agree with TRBD2. The CDR3 runs 14 residues. V was clipped by 3 bases and J by 9 bases; unmatched bases: 8. Per germline, CDR1 MNHEY and CDR2 SMNVEV (reference sequence). CDR3 nucleotides: TGTGCCAGCAGTTTTGGGACTAACACCCCTGAGCAGTTCTTC. Residues: CASSFGTNTPEQFF.

On this clone itself: Sequence at one end of the junction differs from germline and may be a read error. V is TRBV4-1 and J is TRBJ2-4, with a tentative D call TRBD1 (5 bases). This CDR3 spans 16 amino acids. The germline gives CDR1 MGHRA, CDR2 YSYEKL. The CDR3 nucleotides read TGCGCCAGCACCCAAACCCCAGCCAAGGCCAGGGACATTCAGTACTTC. Its protein product is CASTQTPAKARDIQYF.

A single count supports this clone. The chain employs TRBV30 and TRBJ2-1; 8 bases are shared with TRBD2. Per the germline V gene, CDR1 is GTSNPN and CDR2 is SVGIG (reference sequence). The V gene end was trimmed by 0 bases and the J gene end by 5 bases; junction bases not matched to a gene: 6. CDR3 length: 15 residues. For the CDR3, the DNA is TGTGCCTGGAGTGTAATAGCGGGAAGTAACAATGAGCAGTTCTTC. The encoded protein is CAWSVIAGSNNEQFF.

V usage is TRBV11-3 and J usage is TRBJ2-5; no firm D call. Trimming shortened V by 5 bases and J by 1 base, and 8 bases separated the two germline ends. The CDR3 is 13 residues long. CDR1 is SGHNT and CDR2 is YENEEA in the germline V gene. The CDR3 DNA is TGTGCCAGCAGCGTCGGAGTCCAAGAGACCCAGTACTTC. It codes for CASSVGVQETQYF.

For the CDR3, the DNA is TGTGCCAGCAGCCCTCGGGACAGGGCCTACGAGCAGTACTTC. Its translation: CASSPRDRAYEQYF. The chain couples TRBV7-8 to TRBJ2-7, with 9 bases aligning to TRBD1. This CDR3 is 14 amino acids long. V lost 5 bases and J lost 2; bases outside the gene matches: 4. Germline values: CDR1 SGHVS, CDR2 FQNEAQ.

V and J are TRBV12-3 or TRBV12-4 and TRBJ1-2, with TRBD1 as a possible D gene (5 bases). The V end lost 4 bases, the J end lost 6 bases, and 12 bases lay between the germline ends. The CDR3 covers 13 residues. The CDR3 sequence: CASSWTPLDGYTF. CDR3 in DNA: TGTGCCAGCAGTTGGACACCGTTGGATGGCTACACCTTC.

V usage is TRBV7-2 and J usage is TRBJ1-6; D may be TRBD1 (6 bases). The CDR3 runs to 13 residues. Trimming took 3 bases from V and 9 from J, leaving 9 bases between them. Germline assignment: CDR1 SGHTA and CDR2 FQGNSA. DNA for the CDR3: TGTGCCAGCAGCTTGGACAGACTTTCACCCCTCCACTTT. Translated, it gives CASSLDRLSPLHF. Drawing the rest from reference TRBV7-2 and TRBJ1-6, the complete variable domain is GAGVSQSPSNKVTEKGKDVELRCDPISGHTALYWYRQSLGQGLEFLIYFQGNSAPDKSGLPSDRFSAERTGGSVSTLTIQRTQQEDSAVYLCASSLDRLSPLHFGNGTRLTVT.

The V call is TRBV5-6, the J call TRBJ2-7; weak D call: TRBD2 (5 bases). The V end was cut by 2 bases, the J end by 0 bases, with 9 bases between. This CDR3 has 14 amino acids. The germline gives CDR1 SGHDT, CDR2 YYEEEE. The CDR3 sequence is CASSFWRSSYEQYV. The CDR3 DNA reads as TGTGCCAGCAGCTTTTGGAGGAGCTCCTACGAGCAGTACGTC.

The chain joins TRBV5-1 to TRBJ2-5, with TRBD1 identical over 9 bases. The trim removed 5 bases at V and 4 bases at J, leaving 9 bases unmatched. CDR1 is SGHRS, CDR2 YFSETQ, per germline. This CDR3 comprises 15 residues. CDR3 region: CASRFSTGGLETQYF. The CDR3 nucleotides read TGCGCCAGCAGATTTAGTACAGGGGGCTTAGAGACCCAGTACTTC.

The gene calls are TRBV24-1 and TRBJ2-7, with D possibly being TRBD1 (6 bases). The CDR3 has 15 amino acids. V was shortened by 4 bases and J by 0 bases, with 12 bases between the two germline ends. CDR1 and CDR2 (germline): KGHDR, SFDVKD. This CDR3 reads CATSDPTTGSYEQYF. DNA for the CDR3: TGTGCCACCAGTGACCCTACGACAGGCTCCTACGAGCAGTACTTC.

This chain links TRBV4-2 with TRBJ1-4, with a possible D match to TRBD1 (5 bases). Trimming cost V 0 bases and J 0 bases, with 14 bases left between them. This CDR3 has 18 amino acids. The germline V gene has CDR1 LGHNA and CDR2 YNFKEQ. DNA of the CDR3: TGTGCCAGCAGCCAAGACTACAGGCCCGTTGCAACTAATGAAAAACTGTTTTTT. The encoded protein is CASSQDYRPVATNEKLFF.